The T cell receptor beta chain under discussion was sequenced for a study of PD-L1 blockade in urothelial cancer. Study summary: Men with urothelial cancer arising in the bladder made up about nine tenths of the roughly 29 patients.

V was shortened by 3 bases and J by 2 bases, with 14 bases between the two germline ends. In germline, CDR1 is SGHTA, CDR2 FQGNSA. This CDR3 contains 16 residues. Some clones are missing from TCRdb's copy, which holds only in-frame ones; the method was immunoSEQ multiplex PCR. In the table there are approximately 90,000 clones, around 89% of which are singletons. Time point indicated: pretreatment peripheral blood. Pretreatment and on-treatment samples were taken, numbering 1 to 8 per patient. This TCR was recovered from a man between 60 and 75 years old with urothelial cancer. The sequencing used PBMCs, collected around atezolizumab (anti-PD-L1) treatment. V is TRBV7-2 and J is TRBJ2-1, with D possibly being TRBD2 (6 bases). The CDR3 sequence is CASSLRRGAAYNEQFF. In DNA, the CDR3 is TGTGCCAGCAGCTTGAGGAGGGGCGCGGCCTACAATGAGCAGTTCTTC.